A selection of T cell receptor beta chains follows, all from one sample in a study of T cell repertoires in cytomegalovirus infection. In TCRdb, the reads were re-called with MiXCR into one record per CDR3 protein. The sample includes approximately 300,000 distinct CDR3 sequences, roughly 25% of them seen just once. No cognate antigen is known for these TCRs. The sequencing here drew on cultured PBMCs, taken from culture after CMV antigen stimulation. Every receptor here comes from a human donor in good health (CMV status not recorded). Some clones in this sample may be carry-over from other donors' samples. Both conserved end residues are part of each CDR3. D genes are given only for firm matches. Rows give clone size only sometimes, using once, few, many, or a class for an expanded clone.

clone_size	v_call	d_call	j_call	cdr3_aa	cdr3_nt
few	TRBV7-6	TRBD1	TRBJ1-2	CASSPWTGSPRYTF	TGTGCCAGCAGCCCCTGGACAGGGTCGCCTCGCTACACCTTC
-	TRBV7-2	-	TRBJ2-1	CASSSYWSSYNEQFF	TGTGCCAGCAGCTCCTACTGGAGCTCCTACAATGAGCAGTTCTTC
few	TRBV12-3/TRBV12-4	TRBD2	TRBJ2-1	CASSLKLAGEQFF	TGTGCCAGCAGTTTAAAGCTAGCGGGAGAGCAGTTCTTC
-	TRBV6-2/TRBV6-3	-	TRBJ2-2	CASSYLQGLTGELFF	TGTGCCAGCAGTTATTTGCAGGGGCTCACCGGGGAGCTGTTTTTT
-	TRBV19	-	TRBJ1-1	CASSMAGLNTEAFF	TGTGCCAGTAGTATGGCCGGGTTAAACACTGAAGCTTTCTTT
few	TRBV19	TRBD1	TRBJ1-2	CASSGPGQANYGYTF	TGTGCCAGTAGTGGACCGGGACAGGCTAACTATGGCTACACCTTC
many	TRBV7-2	-	TRBJ2-2	CASSSLVTGELFF	TGTGCCAGCAGCAGCCTAGTAACCGGGGAGCTGTTTTTT
few	TRBV5-4	TRBD1	TRBJ2-5	CASSQTTGGETQYF	TGTGCCAGCAGCCAAACTACAGGGGGGGAGACCCAGTACTTC
-	TRBV12-3/TRBV12-4	-	TRBJ1-2	CASTPLAIAKGYTF	TGTGCCAGCACCCCTCTGGCAATTGCCAAGGGCTACACCTTC
many	TRBV7-8	TRBD2	TRBJ2-7	CASSPRLAGPLYF	TGTGCCAGCAGCCCCCGACTAGCGGGACCCTTGTACTTC
many	TRBV7-2	-	TRBJ1-1	CASSSRGSGAAFF	TGTGCCAGCAGCTCCCGTGGGTCCGGGGCAGCTTTCTTT
-	TRBV2	-	TRBJ2-1	CASSPRTEQFF	TGTGCCAGCAGCCCGCGAACTGAGCAGTTCTTC
-	TRBV19	-	TRBJ1-2	CASIDPGRDYGYTF	TGTGCCAGTATTGACCCCGGGAGGGACTATGGCTACACCTTC
few	TRBV7-6	-	TRBJ2-7	CASSSITYEQYF	TGTGCCAGCAGCTCCATAACCTACGAGCAGTACTTC
few	TRBV6-2/TRBV6-3	TRBD2	TRBJ2-3	CASSLGLAGGRTDTQYF	TGTGCCAGCAGTCTCGGACTAGCGGGAGGGAGGACAGATACGCAGTATTTT
-	TRBV4-1	TRBD2	TRBJ2-7	CASSYRTRDYYEQYF	TGCGCCAGCAGCTACCGAACCCGGGACTACTACGAGCAGTACTTC
few	TRBV25-1	-	TRBJ1-5	CASSGKYSNQPQHF	TGTGCCAGCAGTGGAAAATATAGCAATCAGCCCCAGCATTTT
few	TRBV20-1	TRBD2	TRBJ2-3	CSARDPKLGRVTDTQYF	TGCAGTGCTAGAGACCCGAAACTAGGGAGGGTCACAGATACGCAGTATTTT
-	TRBV7-8	TRBD2	TRBJ2-3	CASSLSSTSGYWGSGTDTQYF	TGTGCCAGCAGCTTATCGTCGACTAGCGGGTATTGGGGATCTGGCACAGATACGCAGTATTTT
many	TRBV7-9	-	TRBJ2-3	CASSLTLSSVSTDTQYF	TGTGCCAGCAGCTTAACCCTGAGTAGCGTAAGCACAGATACGCAGTATTTT
few	TRBV11-2	-	TRBJ1-1	CASSFKTQETEAFF	TGTGCCAGCAGCTTTAAAACCCAGGAAACTGAAGCTTTCTTT
-	TRBV2	-	TRBJ1-6	CASSSRDNSPLHF	TGTGCCAGCAGTAGTCGGGATAATTCACCCCTCCACTTT
-	TRBV12-3/TRBV12-4	-	TRBJ2-5	CASSASEGETQYF	TGTGCCAGCAGTGCCAGTGAAGGAGAGACCCAGTACTTC
many	TRBV7-6	-	TRBJ2-1	CATSRQGGSYNEQFF	TGTGCCACGTCCCGTCAAGGTGGCTCCTACAATGAGCAGTTCTTC
-	TRBV27	-	TRBJ1-1	CASSLSHEGRGMNTEAFF	TGTGCCAGCAGTTTATCGCACGAAGGTAGAGGGATGAACACTGAAGCTTTCTTT
few	TRBV28	TRBD1	TRBJ1-5	CASSSGQGVSQPQHF	TGTGCCAGCAGTTCGGGACAGGGAGTGAGTCAGCCCCAGCATTTT
-	TRBV6-2/TRBV6-3	-	TRBJ2-1	CASIAPSSYNEQFF	TGTGCCAGTATCGCCCCGAGCTCCTACAATGAGCAGTTCTTC
many	TRBV4-2	-	TRBJ2-5	CASSQAPAGEGAGETQYF	TGTGCCAGCAGCCAAGCCCCAGCGGGAGAGGGGGCTGGAGAGACCCAGTACTTC
-	TRBV5-1	-	TRBJ2-1	CASSLMGTSSYNEQFF	TGCGCCAGCAGCTTAATGGGGACGAGCTCCTACAATGAGCAGTTCTTC
many	TRBV7-2	-	TRBJ2-2	CASSLDRGAGGRGELFF	TGTGCCAGCAGCTTAGATCGGGGGGCTGGGGGTCGCGGGGAGCTGTTTTTT
-	TRBV27	TRBD1	TRBJ1-2	CASRKDRALNYGYTF	TGTGCCAGCAGGAAGGACAGGGCCCTTAACTATGGCTACACCTTC
once	TRBV6-6	TRBD1	TRBJ2-5	CAGSAGTAQETQYF	TGTGCCGGCAGCGCCGGGACAGCTCAGGAGACCCAGTACTTC
few	TRBV6-4	TRBD2	TRBJ2-7	CASTRTSGRIISYEQYF	TGTGCCAGCACCCGGACTAGCGGGAGGATCATAAGCTACGAGCAGTACTTC
few	TRBV28	TRBD1	TRBJ1-4	CASKKGGRNNEKLFF	TGTGCCAGCAAAAAAGGGGGCAGAAATAATGAAAAACTGTTTTTT
few	TRBV5-1	-	TRBJ2-1	CASSPRGGGYNEQFF	TGCGCCAGCAGCCCTCGGGGAGGGGGTTACAATGAGCAGTTCTTC
-	TRBV2	TRBD1	TRBJ1-5	CASSSDREKWRNQPQHF	TGTGCCAGCAGTTCCGACAGGGAAAAGTGGCGCAATCAGCCCCAGCATTTT
many	TRBV7-9	-	TRBJ1-5	CASSSLGNQPQHF	TGTGCCAGCAGCTCCTTAGGCAATCAGCCCCAGCATTTT
many	TRBV7-2	TRBD2	TRBJ2-3	CASSLVPLAASDTQYF	TGTGCCAGCAGCTTAGTCCCCCTAGCGGCCTCGGATACGCAGTATTTT
few	TRBV7-9	TRBD2	TRBJ2-1	CASSLSPLRLAGGPNEQFF	TGTGCCAGCAGCTTAAGCCCGCTACGACTAGCGGGAGGGCCGAATGAGCAGTTCTTC
-	TRBV5-1	TRBD1	TRBJ2-5	CASSGAGTGRETQYF	TGCGCCAGCAGCGGAGCCGGGACAGGGCGAGAGACCCAGTACTTC
-	TRBV19	-	TRBJ2-1	CASNPHEGGNNEQFF	TGTGCCAGTAATCCCCACGAGGGTGGTAACAATGAGCAGTTCTTC
-	TRBV6-5	-	TRBJ1-1	CASSYESSNTEAFF	TGTGCCAGCAGTTACGAATCATCCAACACTGAAGCTTTCTTT
few	TRBV7-9	-	TRBJ1-1	CASSGVGMNTEAFF	TGTGCCAGCAGCGGGGTCGGGATGAACACTGAAGCTTTCTTT
-	TRBV5-5	TRBD2	TRBJ2-1	CASSLDGLADYNEQFF	TGTGCCAGCAGCTTGGACGGACTAGCGGACTACAATGAGCAGTTCTTC
-	TRBV19	-	TRBJ1-2	CASLYRREDGYTF	TGTGCCAGCTTATACCGGCGTGAGGATGGCTACACCTTC
few	TRBV4-3	-	TRBJ2-5	CASSQDPMVLKETQYF	TGCGCCAGCAGCCAAGATCCAATGGTGCTAAAAGAGACCCAGTACTTC
-	TRBV7-9	-	TRBJ2-6	CASSFVVGVGQYLSGANVLTF	TGTGCCAGCAGCTTTGTAGTCGGCGTTGGACAGTATCTCTCTGGGGCCAACGTCCTGACTTTC
few	TRBV7-2	TRBD1	TRBJ1-2	CASSLATGGYTF	TGTGCCAGCAGCTTAGCGACAGGGGGCTACACCTTC
-	TRBV12-3/TRBV12-4	-	TRBJ1-5	CASSNGPVNQPQHF	TGTGCCAGCAGTAACGGACCCGTCAATCAGCCCCAGCATTTT
-	TRBV12-3/TRBV12-4	TRBD1	TRBJ1-6	CASTSDRGGSPLHF	TGTGCCAGCACCTCGGACAGGGGAGGGTCACCCCTCCACTTT